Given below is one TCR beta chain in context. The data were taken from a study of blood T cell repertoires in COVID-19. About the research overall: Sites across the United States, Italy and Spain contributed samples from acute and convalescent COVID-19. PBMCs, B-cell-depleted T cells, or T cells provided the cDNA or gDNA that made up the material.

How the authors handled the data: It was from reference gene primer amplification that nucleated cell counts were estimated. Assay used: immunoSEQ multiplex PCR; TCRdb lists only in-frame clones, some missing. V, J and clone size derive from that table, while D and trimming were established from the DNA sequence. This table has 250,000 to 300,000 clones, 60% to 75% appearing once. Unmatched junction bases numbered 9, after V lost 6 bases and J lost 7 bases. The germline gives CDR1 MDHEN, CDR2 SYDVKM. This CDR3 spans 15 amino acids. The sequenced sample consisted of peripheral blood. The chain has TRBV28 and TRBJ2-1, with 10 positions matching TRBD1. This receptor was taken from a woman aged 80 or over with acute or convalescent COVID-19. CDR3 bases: TGTGCCAGCAGACCGGGACAGGGGCCCCGTAATGAGCAGTTCTTC. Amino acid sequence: CASRPGQGPRNEQFF. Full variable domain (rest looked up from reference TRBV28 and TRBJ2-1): DVKVTQSSRYLVKRTGEKVFLECVQDMDHENMFWYRQDPGLGLRLIYFSYDVKMKEKGDIPEGYSVSREKKERFSLILESASTNQTSMYLCASRPGQGPRNEQFFGPGTRLTVL.